This T cell receptor (beta chain) was documented in a study of regulatory T cells in long-lasting Graves disease. Across the study: Newly diagnosed Graves' patients took antithyroid drugs under 3 months.

Time point denoted: newly diagnosed GD, antithyroid drugs for less than 3 months. PBMCs provided the RNA from which the TCR library was made. The CDR3 has 19 amino acids. The V gene lost 7 bases and the J gene lost 7 bases, with 31 bases spanning the gap. HTBI primers from iRepertoire and Arm-PCR of CDR3 regions yielded the TCR beta libraries. TCRdb passed the multiplex PCR reads through MiXCR, listing each CDR3 protein once. This repertoire shows some 250,000 distinct CDR3 sequences, around 16% found once; its top ten account for over 20%. The TCR sequence derives from a female donor with Graves disease. The material sequenced was peripheral blood mononuclear cells (PBMCs), taken at new diagnosis, from a patient treated with antithyroid drugs. The chain joins TRBV12-3 or TRBV12-4 to TRBJ1-4; possible D gene TRBD1, 6 bases. The CDR3 region has the DNA TGTGCCAGCACTGCAGAGGGAGGGGGGCAAGGGGTCTTAAGTGAAAAACTGTTTTTT. Residues: CASTAEGGGQGVLSEKLFF.